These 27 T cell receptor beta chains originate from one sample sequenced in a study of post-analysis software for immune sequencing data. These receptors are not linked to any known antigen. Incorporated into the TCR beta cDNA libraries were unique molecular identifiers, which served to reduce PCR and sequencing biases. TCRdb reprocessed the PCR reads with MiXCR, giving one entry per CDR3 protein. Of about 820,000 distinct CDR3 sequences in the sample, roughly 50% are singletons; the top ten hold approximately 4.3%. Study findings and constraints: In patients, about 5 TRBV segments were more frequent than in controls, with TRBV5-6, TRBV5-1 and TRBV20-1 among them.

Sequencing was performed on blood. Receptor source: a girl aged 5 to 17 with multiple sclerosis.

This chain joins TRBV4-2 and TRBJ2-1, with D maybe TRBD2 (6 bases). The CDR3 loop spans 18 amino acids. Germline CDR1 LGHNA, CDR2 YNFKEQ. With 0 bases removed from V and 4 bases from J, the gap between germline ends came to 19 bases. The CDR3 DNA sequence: TGTGCCAGCAGCCAAGATGGGCTTCCGGGGGAAAAATACAATGAGCAGTTCTTC. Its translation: CASSQDGLPGEKYNEQFF.

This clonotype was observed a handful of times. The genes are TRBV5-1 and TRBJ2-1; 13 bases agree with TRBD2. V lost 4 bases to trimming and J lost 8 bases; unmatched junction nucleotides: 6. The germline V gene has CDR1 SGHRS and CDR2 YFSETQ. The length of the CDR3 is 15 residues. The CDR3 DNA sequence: TGCGCCAGCAGCACGGGACTAGCGGGAAAGGATGAGCAGTTCTTC. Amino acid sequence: CASSTGLAGKDEQFF.

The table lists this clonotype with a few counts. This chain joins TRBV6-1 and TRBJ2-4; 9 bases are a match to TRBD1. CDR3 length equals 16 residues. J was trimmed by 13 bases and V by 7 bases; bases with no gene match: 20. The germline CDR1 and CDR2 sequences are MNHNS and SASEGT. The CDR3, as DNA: TGTGCCAGCATTCAGCAAGCGGGACAGGGCGGCAATGAGCAGTACTTC. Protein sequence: CASIQQAGQGGNEQYF.

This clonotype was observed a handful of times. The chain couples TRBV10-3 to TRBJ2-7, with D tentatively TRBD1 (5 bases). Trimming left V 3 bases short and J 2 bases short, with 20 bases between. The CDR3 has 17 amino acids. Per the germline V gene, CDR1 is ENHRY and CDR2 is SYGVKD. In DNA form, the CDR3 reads TGTGCCATCAGTGAAGTCCTCTCCACAGGCGGCACCTACGAGCAGTACTTC. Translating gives CAISEVLSTGGTYEQYF.

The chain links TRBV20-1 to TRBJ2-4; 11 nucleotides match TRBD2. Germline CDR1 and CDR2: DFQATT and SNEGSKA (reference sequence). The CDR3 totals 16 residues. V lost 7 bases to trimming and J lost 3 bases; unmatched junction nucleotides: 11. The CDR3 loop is CSVLRLAGLVKNIQYF. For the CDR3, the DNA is TGCAGTGTTTTACGACTAGCGGGACTAGTCAAAAACATTCAGTACTTC.

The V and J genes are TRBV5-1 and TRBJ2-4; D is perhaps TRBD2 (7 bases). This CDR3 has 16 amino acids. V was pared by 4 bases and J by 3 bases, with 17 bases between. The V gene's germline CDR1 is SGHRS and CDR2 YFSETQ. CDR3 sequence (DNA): TGCGCCAGCAGCCCCGTGGGGGGGCCGGGCAAAAACATTCAGTACTTC. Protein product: CASSPVGGPGKNIQYF.

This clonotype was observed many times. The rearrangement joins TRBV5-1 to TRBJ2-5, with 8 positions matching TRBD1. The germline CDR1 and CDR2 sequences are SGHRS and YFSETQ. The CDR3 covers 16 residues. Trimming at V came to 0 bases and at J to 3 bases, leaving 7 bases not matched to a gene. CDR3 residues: CASSLGDRTSEETQYF. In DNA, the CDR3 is TGCGCCAGCAGCTTGGGGGACAGGACCAGTGAAGAGACCCAGTACTTC. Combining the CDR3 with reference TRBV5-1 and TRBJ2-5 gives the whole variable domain KAGVTQTPRYLIKTRGQQVTLSCSPISGHRSVSWYQQTPGQGLQFLFEYFSETQRNKGNFPGRFSGRQFSNSRSEMNVSTLELGDSALYLCASSLGDRTSEETQYFGPGTRLLVL.

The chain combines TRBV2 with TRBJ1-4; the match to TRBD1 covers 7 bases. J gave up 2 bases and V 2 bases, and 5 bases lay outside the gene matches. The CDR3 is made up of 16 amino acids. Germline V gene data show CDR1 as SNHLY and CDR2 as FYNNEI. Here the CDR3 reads CASSETTQGTNEKLFF. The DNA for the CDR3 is TGTGCCAGCAGTGAAACCACACAGGGGACTAATGAAAAACTGTTTTTT.

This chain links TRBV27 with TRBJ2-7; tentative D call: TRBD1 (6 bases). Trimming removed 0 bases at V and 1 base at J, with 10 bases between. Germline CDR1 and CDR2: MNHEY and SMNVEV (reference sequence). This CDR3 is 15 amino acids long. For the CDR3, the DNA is TGTGCCAGCAGTTTATCTGGGGGCAAATCCTACGAGCAGTACTTC. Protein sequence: CASSLSGGKSYEQYF.

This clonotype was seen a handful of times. Here the CDR3 DNA reads TGTGCCAGCAGCCAGGGGCAGGATAGCAATCAGCCCCAGCATTTT. Its protein product is CASSQGQDSNQPQHF. The chain has TRBV3-1 and TRBJ1-5, with a possible D match to TRBD1 (5 bases). Trimming took 3 bases from V and 0 from J, leaving 9 bases between them. Germline CDR1 is LGHDT and CDR2 is YNNKEL (reference sequence). There are 15 residues in the CDR3.

The CDR3 region is CASSQDGFTQYF. The CDR3 bases are TGCGCCAGCAGCCAAGATGGGTTCACCCAGTACTTC. V usage is TRBV4-1 and J usage is TRBJ2-5; D uncertain. Between the trimmed V and J ends, which lost 0 bases and 8 bases, there was a span of 7 bases. Germline V gives CDR1 MGHRA, CDR2 YSYEKL. The CDR3 runs to 12 residues.

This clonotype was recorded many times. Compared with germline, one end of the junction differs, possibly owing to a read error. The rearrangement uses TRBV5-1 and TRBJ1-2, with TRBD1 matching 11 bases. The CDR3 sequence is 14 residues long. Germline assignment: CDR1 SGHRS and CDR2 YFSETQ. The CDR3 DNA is TGTGCCAGCAGTCCGGGACAGGGGGACTATGGCTACACCTTC. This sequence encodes CASSPGQGDYGYTF.

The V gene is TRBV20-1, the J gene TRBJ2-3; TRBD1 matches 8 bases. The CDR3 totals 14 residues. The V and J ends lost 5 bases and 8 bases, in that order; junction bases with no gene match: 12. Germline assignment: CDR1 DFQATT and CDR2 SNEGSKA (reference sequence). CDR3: CSAARDRSMGTQYF. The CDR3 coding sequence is TGCAGTGCTGCCCGGGACAGGTCTATGGGTACGCAGTATTTT.

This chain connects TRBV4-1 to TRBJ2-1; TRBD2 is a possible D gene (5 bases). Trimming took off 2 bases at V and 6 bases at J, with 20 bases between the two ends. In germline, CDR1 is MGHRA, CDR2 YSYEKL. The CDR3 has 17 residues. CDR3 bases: TGCGCCAGCAGCCAACACGGACTCCTACAAATGGGCAATGAGCAGTTCTTC. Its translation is CASSQHGLLQMGNEQFF.

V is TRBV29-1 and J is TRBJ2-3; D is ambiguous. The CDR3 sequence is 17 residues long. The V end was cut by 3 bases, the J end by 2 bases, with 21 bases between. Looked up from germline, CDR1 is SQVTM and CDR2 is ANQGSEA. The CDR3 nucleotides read TGCAGCGTTGAGGGAATCGGTAGCACCCCTCTCACAGATACGCAGTATTTT. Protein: CSVEGIGSTPLTDTQYF.

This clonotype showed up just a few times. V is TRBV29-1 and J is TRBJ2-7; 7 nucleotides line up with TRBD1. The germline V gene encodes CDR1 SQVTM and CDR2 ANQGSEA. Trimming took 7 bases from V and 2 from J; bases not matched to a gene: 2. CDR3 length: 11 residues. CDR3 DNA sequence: TGCAGCGCTCAGGGGGCCTACGAGCAGTACTTC. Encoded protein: CSAQGAYEQYF.

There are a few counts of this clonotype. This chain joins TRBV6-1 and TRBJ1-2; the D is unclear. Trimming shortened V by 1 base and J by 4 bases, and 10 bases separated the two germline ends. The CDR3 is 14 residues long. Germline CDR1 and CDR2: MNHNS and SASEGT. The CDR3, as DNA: TGTGCCAGCAGTGAAGGTTTGGGCGGCTATGGCTACACCTTC. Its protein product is CASSEGLGGYGYTF.

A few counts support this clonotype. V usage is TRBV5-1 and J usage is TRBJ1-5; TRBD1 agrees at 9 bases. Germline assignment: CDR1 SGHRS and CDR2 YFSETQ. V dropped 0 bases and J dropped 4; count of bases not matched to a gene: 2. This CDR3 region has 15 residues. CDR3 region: CASSLDGTGNQPQHF. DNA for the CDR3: TGCGCCAGCAGCTTGGATGGGACAGGGAATCAGCCCCAGCATTTT.

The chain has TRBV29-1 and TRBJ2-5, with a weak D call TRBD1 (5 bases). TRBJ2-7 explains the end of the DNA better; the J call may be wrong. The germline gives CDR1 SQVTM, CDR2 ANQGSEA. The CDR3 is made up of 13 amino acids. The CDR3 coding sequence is TGCAGCGTTGAAGATCAGGGTCCGGGCGAGCAGTACTTC. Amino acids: CSVEDQGPGEQYF.

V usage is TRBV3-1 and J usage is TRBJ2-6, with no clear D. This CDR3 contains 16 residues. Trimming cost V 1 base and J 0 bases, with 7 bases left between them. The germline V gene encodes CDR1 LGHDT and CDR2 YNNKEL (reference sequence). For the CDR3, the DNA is TGTGCCAGCAGCCAAGGAGAAAACTCTGGGGCCAACGTCCTGACTTTC. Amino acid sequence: CASSQGENSGANVLTF.

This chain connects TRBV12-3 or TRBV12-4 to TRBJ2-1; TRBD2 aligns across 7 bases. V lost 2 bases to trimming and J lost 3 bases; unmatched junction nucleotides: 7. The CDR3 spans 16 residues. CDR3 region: CASSLRASGYYNEQFF. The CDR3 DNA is TGTGCCAGCAGTTTAAGGGCTAGCGGATACTACAATGAGCAGTTCTTC.

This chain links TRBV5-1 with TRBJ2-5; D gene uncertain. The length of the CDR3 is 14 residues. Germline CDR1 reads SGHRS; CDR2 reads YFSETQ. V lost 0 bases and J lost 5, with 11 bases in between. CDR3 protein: CASSLVPIGETQYF. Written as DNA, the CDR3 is TGCGCCAGCAGCTTGGTTCCCATCGGGGAGACCCAGTACTTC.

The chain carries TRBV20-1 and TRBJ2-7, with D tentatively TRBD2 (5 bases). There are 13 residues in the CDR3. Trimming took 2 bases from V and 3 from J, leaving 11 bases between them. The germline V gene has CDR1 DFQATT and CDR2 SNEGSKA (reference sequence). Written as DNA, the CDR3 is TGCAGTGCTAGATCTACTAGAAGCTACGAGCAGTACTTC. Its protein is CSARSTRSYEQYF.

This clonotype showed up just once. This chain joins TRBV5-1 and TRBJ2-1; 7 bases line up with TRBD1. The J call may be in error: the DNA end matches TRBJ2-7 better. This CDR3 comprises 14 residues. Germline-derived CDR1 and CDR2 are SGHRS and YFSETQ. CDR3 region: CASSFGQAGYEQYF. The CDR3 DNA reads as TGCGCCAGCAGCTTCGGACAGGCTGGGTACGAGCAGTACTTC.

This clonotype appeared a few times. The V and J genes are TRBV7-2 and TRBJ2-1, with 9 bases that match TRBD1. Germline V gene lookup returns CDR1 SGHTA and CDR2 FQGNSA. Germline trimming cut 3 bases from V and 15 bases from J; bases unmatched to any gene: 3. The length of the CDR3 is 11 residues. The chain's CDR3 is CASSFRDRAFF. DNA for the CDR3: TGTGCCAGCAGCTTCCGGGACAGGGCGTTCTTC.

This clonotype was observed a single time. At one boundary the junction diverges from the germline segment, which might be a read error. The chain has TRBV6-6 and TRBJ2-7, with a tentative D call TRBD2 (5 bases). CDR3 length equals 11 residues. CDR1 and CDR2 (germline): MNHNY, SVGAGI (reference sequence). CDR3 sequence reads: CVSSRDFEQYF. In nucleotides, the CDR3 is TGTGTCAGCAGCCGGGATTTCGAGCAGTACTTC.

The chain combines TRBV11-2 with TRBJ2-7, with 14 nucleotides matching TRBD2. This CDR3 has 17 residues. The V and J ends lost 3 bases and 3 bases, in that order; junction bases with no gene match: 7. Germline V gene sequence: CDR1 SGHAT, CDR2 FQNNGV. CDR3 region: CASSFGLAGGRDYEQYF. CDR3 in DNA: TGTGCCAGCAGCTTCGGACTAGCGGGAGGCCGAGACTACGAGCAGTACTTC.